This is a list of T cell receptor beta chains from one sample in a study of blood T cells in healthy people across ages. Using its own MiXCR run on the 5' RACE reads, TCRdb lists one record per CDR3 protein. The table shows hundreds of thousands of distinct CDR3 sequences, with about 25% occurring only once. This sample was also put to use in a study of T cells of mothers and their children.

The specimen was blood. The receptors were gathered from a boy younger than 18 in good health. Both conserved end residues are part of each CDR3. D genes are given only for firm matches. Only some rows state a clone size, as once, few, many or a class for expanded clones.

v_call: TRBV12-3/TRBV12-4; clone_size: few; j_call: TRBJ1-1; d_call: -; cdr3_aa: CASGKRQNMNTEAFF; cdr3_nt: TGTGCCAGCGGTAAAAGACAGAATATGAACACTGAAGCTTTCTTT
v_call: TRBV5-6; clone_size: few; j_call: TRBJ2-3; d_call: -; cdr3_aa: CASSFSITGTLTDTQYF; cdr3_nt: TGTGCCAGCAGTTTCTCTATCACCGGGACTCTCACAGATACGCAGTATTTT
v_call: TRBV7-9; clone_size: -; j_call: TRBJ2-5; d_call: -; cdr3_aa: CASSLDQGQETQYF; cdr3_nt: TGTGCCAGCAGCTTAGACCAGGGTCAAGAGACCCAGTACTTC
v_call: TRBV20-1; clone_size: -; j_call: TRBJ2-5; d_call: TRBD1; cdr3_aa: CSARGDRAVQETQYF; cdr3_nt: TGCAGTGCTAGAGGAGACAGGGCAGTTCAAGAGACCCAGTACTTC
v_call: TRBV7-9; clone_size: -; j_call: TRBJ1-2; d_call: -; cdr3_aa: CASSSIAAADGYTF; cdr3_nt: TGTGCCAGCAGCTCAATCGCGGCAGCCGATGGCTACACCTTC
v_call: TRBV6-1; clone_size: few; j_call: TRBJ2-7; d_call: -; cdr3_aa: CASSPGTVADF; cdr3_nt: TGTGCCAGCAGCCCAGGGACCGTCGCAGACTTC
v_call: TRBV27; clone_size: -; j_call: TRBJ2-5; d_call: -; cdr3_aa: CASSSTPYGYQETQYF; cdr3_nt: TGTGCCAGCAGTTCTACCCCTTATGGGTACCAAGAGACCCAGTACTTC
v_call: TRBV7-8; clone_size: -; j_call: TRBJ2-7; d_call: -; cdr3_aa: CASSIWATSYEQYF; cdr3_nt: TGTGCCAGCAGCATATGGGCCACCTCCTACGAGCAGTACTTC
v_call: TRBV9; clone_size: few; j_call: TRBJ2-5; d_call: -; cdr3_aa: CASSVSGGEETRYF; cdr3_nt: TGTGCCAGCAGTGTGTCAGGAGGGGAAGAGACCCGGTACTTC
v_call: TRBV7-9; clone_size: few; j_call: TRBJ2-1; d_call: -; cdr3_aa: CASSARVSGSYNEQFF; cdr3_nt: TGTGCCAGCAGCGCCAGGGTTTCGGGGTCCTACAATGAGCAGTTCTTC
v_call: TRBV4-3; clone_size: -; j_call: TRBJ1-1; d_call: -; cdr3_aa: CASRFTSNTEAFF; cdr3_nt: TGCGCCAGCAGATTTACATCAAACACTGAAGCTTTCTTT
v_call: TRBV7-9; clone_size: -; j_call: TRBJ2-5; d_call: -; cdr3_aa: CASRPGFRQETQYF; cdr3_nt: TGTGCCAGTCGCCCAGGGTTTCGACAAGAGACCCAGTACTTC
v_call: TRBV4-3; clone_size: -; j_call: TRBJ2-3; d_call: TRBD2; cdr3_aa: CASSQNLAGDTQYF; cdr3_nt: TGCGCCAGCAGCCAAAATCTAGCGGGGGATACGCAGTATTTT
v_call: TRBV21-1; clone_size: few; j_call: TRBJ1-2; d_call: -; cdr3_aa: CAGPGVHYGYTF; cdr3_nt: TGTGCCGGCCCAGGGGTGCACTATGGCTACACCTTC
v_call: TRBV15; clone_size: few; j_call: TRBJ2-2; d_call: TRBD2; cdr3_aa: CATSSGTSGSTGELFF; cdr3_nt: TGTGCCACCAGCAGTGGGACTAGCGGGAGTACCGGGGAGCTGTTTTTT
v_call: TRBV13; clone_size: -; j_call: TRBJ2-3; d_call: -; cdr3_aa: CASIAGTSTDTQYF; cdr3_nt: TGTGCCAGCATCGCAGGGACTAGCACAGATACGCAGTATTTT
v_call: TRBV7-9; clone_size: many; j_call: TRBJ2-5; d_call: TRBD2; cdr3_aa: CASTLLAAQETQYF; cdr3_nt: TGTGCCAGCACCCTACTAGCGGCGCAAGAGACCCAGTACTTC
v_call: TRBV3-1; clone_size: -; j_call: TRBJ2-7; d_call: TRBD2; cdr3_aa: CASSPGLESYEQYF; cdr3_nt: TGTGCCAGCAGCCCGGGACTAGAGTCCTACGAGCAGTACTTC
v_call: TRBV18; clone_size: few; j_call: TRBJ1-2; d_call: -; cdr3_aa: CASSPMLTEQNGYTF; cdr3_nt: TGTGCCAGCTCACCGATGCTGACAGAGCAAAATGGCTACACCTTC
v_call: TRBV10-3; clone_size: few; j_call: TRBJ2-7; d_call: TRBD1; cdr3_aa: CATGTGGSYEQYF; cdr3_nt: TGTGCCACCGGGACAGGGGGTTCCTACGAGCAGTACTTC
v_call: TRBV7-2; clone_size: few; j_call: TRBJ1-4; d_call: -; cdr3_aa: CASTDPDSATNEKLFF; cdr3_nt: TGTGCCAGCACCGACCCGGACTCGGCGACTAATGAAAAACTGTTTTTT
v_call: TRBV29-1; clone_size: -; j_call: TRBJ2-4; d_call: -; cdr3_aa: CSVEGRTEVLAKNIQYF; cdr3_nt: TGCAGCGTTGAAGGGCGGACAGAGGTACTAGCCAAAAACATTCAGTACTTC
v_call: TRBV13; clone_size: few; j_call: TRBJ2-7; d_call: -; cdr3_aa: CASSLVGVSSYEQYF; cdr3_nt: TGTGCCAGCAGCTTAGTTGGTGTGAGCTCCTACGAGCAGTACTTC
v_call: TRBV18; clone_size: many; j_call: TRBJ2-5; d_call: -; cdr3_aa: CASSPPWGETQYF; cdr3_nt: TGTGCCAGCTCACCACCCTGGGGAGAGACCCAGTACTTC
v_call: TRBV2; clone_size: few; j_call: TRBJ2-5; d_call: -; cdr3_aa: CASRPTRSPGETQYF; cdr3_nt: TGTGCCAGCAGACCCACTAGGTCCCCGGGGGAGACCCAGTACTTC
v_call: TRBV5-6; clone_size: -; j_call: TRBJ2-4; d_call: TRBD1; cdr3_aa: CASSSPNTDRLNIQYF; cdr3_nt: TGTGCCAGCAGCTCCCCGAATACGGACAGGTTAAACATTCAGTACTTC
v_call: TRBV15; clone_size: -; j_call: TRBJ2-1; d_call: TRBD2; cdr3_aa: CATSRGLAGYNEQFF; cdr3_nt: TGTGCCACCAGCAGAGGACTAGCGGGGTACAATGAGCAGTTCTTC